Listed below are T cell receptor beta chains from one sample, sequenced in a study of T cell changes during pregnancy in multiple sclerosis. Sequencing was performed with immunoSEQ multiplex PCR; in TCRdb, only in-frame clones are kept and a portion is missing. The sample records 25,000 to 35,000 clones, 90% being singletons. The source was CD4+ T cells from peripheral blood mononuclear cells, collected in the second trimester of pregnancy. The receptors come from a female donor in good health, enrolled as a control in a pregnancy study. The CDR3 runs from the conserved cysteine through the conserved F or W. The D gene is left open where the match is weak. Where a row states a size, it is once, few, many or the class of an expanded clone; other rows omit it.

D gene,clone size,J gene,V gene,CDR3 protein,CDR3 DNA
.,.,TRBJ1-2,TRBV5-1,CASSETPTGIDGYTF,TGCGCCAGCAGCGAAACGCCAACGGGGATTGATGGCTACACCTTC
.,.,TRBJ1-1,TRBV6-5,CASSSSDSFEAFF,TGTGCCAGCAGCTCCTCGGACTCTTTTGAAGCTTTCTTT
TRBD1,.,TRBJ2-7,TRBV11-1,CASSLGQGMTYEQYF,TGTGCCAGCAGCTTAGGACAGGGGATGACCTACGAGCAGTACTTC
.,.,TRBJ1-1,TRBV5-6,CASSLVRVMNTEAFF,TGTGCCAGCAGCTTAGTGAGGGTCATGAACACTGAAGCTTTCTTT
.,.,TRBJ1-5,TRBV10-2,CASSEDSHHYQPQHF,TGCGCCAGCAGTGAAGACAGCCATCATTATCAGCCCCAGCATTTT
TRBD1,.,TRBJ2-3,TRBV6-5,CASRAGGWTTDTQYF,TGTGCCAGCAGGGCAGGGGGTTGGACCACAGATACGCAGTATTTT
TRBD2,.,TRBJ2-1,TRBV4-1,CASSPYPAGRWDNEQFF,TGCGCCAGCAGCCCCTACCCAGCGGGAAGGTGGGACAATGAGCAGTTCTTC
.,.,TRBJ2-3,TRBV11-3,CASSLGDRLASTDTQYF,TGTGCCAGCAGCTTAGGCGACAGGTTGGCTAGCACAGATACGCAGTATTTT
.,.,TRBJ2-5,TRBV9,CASSVGAMFSLETQYF,TGTGCCAGCAGCGTGGGGGCGATGTTTTCCCTAGAGACCCAGTACTTC
TRBD2,.,TRBJ2-3,TRBV19,CASSARGASGRGPDTQYF,TGTGCCAGTAGCGCCCGTGGGGCTAGCGGGAGGGGGCCAGATACGCAGTATTTT
.,.,TRBJ1-2,TRBV20-1,CSTRDGYTF,TGCAGCACCAGGGATGGCTACACCTTC
.,.,TRBJ2-5,TRBV27,CASSLSYPTGFGETQYF,TGTGCCAGCAGTTTATCGTACCCGACAGGCTTCGGCGAGACCCAGTACTTC
.,.,TRBJ2-1,TRBV25-1,CASSDDRYGIEQFF,TGTGCCAGCAGTGATGACAGGTATGGCATTGAGCAGTTCTTC
.,.,TRBJ2-7,TRBV6-5,CASSYGGPGYEQYF,TGTGCCAGCAGTTACGGAGGACCGGGCTACGAGCAGTACTTC
TRBD1,.,TRBJ2-3,TRBV11-3,CASSLDRDSSTDTQYF,TGTGCCAGCAGCTTGGACAGGGACTCTAGCACAGATACGCAGTATTTT
TRBD1,few,TRBJ1-2,TRBV19,CASSRGDRDNYGYTF,TGTGCCAGTAGTAGGGGGGACAGGGACAACTATGGCTACACCTTC
TRBD1,.,TRBJ2-2,TRBV4-1,CASRAGTGVGGELFF,TGCGCCAGCAGGGCCGGGACAGGGGTAGGCGGGGAGCTGTTTTTT
TRBD2,.,TRBJ2-2,TRBV30,CAWTLAGGAGELFF,TGTGCCTGGACTCTAGCGGGGGGGGCCGGGGAGCTGTTTTTT
.,.,TRBJ2-3,TRBV7-9,CASSPWGASGTDTQYF,TGTGCCAGCAGCCCGTGGGGGGCTAGCGGTACAGATACGCAGTATTTT
.,medium-sized,TRBJ1-2,TRBV30,CAWSAQTGYGYTF,TGTGCCTGGTCGGCCCAAACGGGCTATGGCTACACCTTC
TRBD2,.,TRBJ2-2,TRBV2,CASSAGTSGSGTGELFF,TGTGCCAGCAGCGCAGGGACTAGCGGGAGCGGCACCGGGGAGCTGTTTTTT
.,.,TRBJ1-5,TRBV6-1,CASVERSNQPQHF,TGTGCCAGCGTGGAGAGATCCAATCAGCCCCAGCATTTT
TRBD1,.,TRBJ1-5,TRBV19,CASSIAGQGGGPQHF,TGTGCCAGTAGTATCGCGGGACAGGGAGGGGGGCCCCAGCATTTT
TRBD1,.,TRBJ1-1,TRBV29-1,CSVGQGKAEAFF,TGCAGCGTTGGACAGGGGAAGGCTGAAGCTTTCTTT
.,.,TRBJ2-2,TRBV19,CASNRQLPNTGELFF,TGTGCCAGCAATAGACAGCTACCGAACACCGGGGAGCTGTTTTTT
.,.,TRBJ2-7,TRBV6-6,CASREADSTYEQYF,TGTGCCAGCCGTGAGGCAGACTCTACCTACGAGCAGTACTTC
TRBD2,.,TRBJ2-3,TRBV11-2,CASSLVSGGSRADTQYF,TGTGCCAGCAGCTTAGTTTCGGGGGGGAGTCGGGCAGATACGCAGTATTTT
TRBD2,.,TRBJ2-2,TRBV2,CASIGSGRWTGELFF,TGTGCCAGCATAGGTAGCGGGAGGTGGACCGGGGAGCTGTTTTTT
TRBD1,.,TRBJ1-1,TRBV10-1,CASSRQGANTEAFF,TGCGCCAGCAGTAGGCAGGGGGCGAACACTGAAGCTTTCTTT
TRBD1,.,TRBJ1-1,TRBV6-1,CASSEPTGGFYTEAFF,TGTGCCAGCAGTGAACCAACAGGGGGATTTTACACTGAAGCTTTCTTT
.,.,TRBJ1-1,TRBV29-1,CSVELEQGRAFF,TGCAGCGTTGAACTGGAGCAGGGTCGAGCTTTCTTT
TRBD2,.,TRBJ2-3,TRBV5-1,CASSKTLAGGPTDTQYF,TGCGCCAGCAGCAAAACCCTAGCGGGAGGTCCCACAGATACGCAGTATTTT
TRBD2,.,TRBJ2-5,TRBV11-3,CASSLDGTSGGWQTQYF,TGTGCCAGCAGCTTAGACGGGACTAGCGGGGGGTGGCAGACCCAGTACTTC
TRBD1,.,TRBJ2-6,TRBV6-6,CASSYEGAGANVLTF,TGTGCCAGCAGTTACGAGGGGGCGGGGGCCAACGTCCTGACTTTC
.,.,TRBJ1-5,TRBV30,CAWSDNSNQPQHF,TGTGCCTGGAGTGACAACAGCAATCAGCCCCAGCATTTT
.,.,TRBJ2-3,TRBV6-5,CASSSSPNTDTQYF,TGTGCCAGCAGCTCAAGCCCAAACACAGATACGCAGTATTTT
TRBD2,.,TRBJ2-1,TRBV5-4,CASSSGAGGLNEQFF,TGTGCCAGCAGCTCGGGGGCGGGGGGGCTTAATGAGCAGTTCTTC
TRBD1,.,TRBJ1-5,TRBV28,CASSLTGGSNQPQHF,TGTGCCAGCAGTTTGACAGGGGGTAGCAATCAGCCCCAGCATTTT
TRBD1,.,TRBJ1-5,TRBV6-1,CASSELDRGSQPQHF,TGTGCCAGCAGTGAACTCGACAGGGGCAGCCAGCCCCAGCATTTT
.,.,TRBJ1-2,TRBV27,CASSSVGVYGYTF,TGTGCCAGCAGTTCGGTCGGGGTCTATGGCTACACCTTC
.,.,TRBJ2-6,TRBV5-4,CASSLWGAGANVLTF,TGTGCCAGCAGCTTGTGGGGGGCTGGGGCCAACGTCCTGACTTTC
TRBD2,.,TRBJ2-5,TRBV7-2,CASTTPGGHNQETQYF,TGTGCCAGCACCACCCCGGGGGGGCACAACCAAGAGACCCAGTACTTC